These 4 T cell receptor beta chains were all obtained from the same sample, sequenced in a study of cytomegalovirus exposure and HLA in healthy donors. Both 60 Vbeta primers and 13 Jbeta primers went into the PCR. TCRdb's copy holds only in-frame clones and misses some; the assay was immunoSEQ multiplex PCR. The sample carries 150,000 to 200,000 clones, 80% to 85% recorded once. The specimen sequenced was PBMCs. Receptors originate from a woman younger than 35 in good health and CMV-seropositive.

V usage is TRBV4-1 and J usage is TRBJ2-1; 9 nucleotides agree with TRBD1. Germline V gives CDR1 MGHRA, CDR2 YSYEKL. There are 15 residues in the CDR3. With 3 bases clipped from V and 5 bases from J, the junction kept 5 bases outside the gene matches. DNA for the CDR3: TGCGCCAGCAGCCAGCTGACAGGGGGGGACAATGAGCAGTTCTTC. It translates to CASSQLTGGDNEQFF.

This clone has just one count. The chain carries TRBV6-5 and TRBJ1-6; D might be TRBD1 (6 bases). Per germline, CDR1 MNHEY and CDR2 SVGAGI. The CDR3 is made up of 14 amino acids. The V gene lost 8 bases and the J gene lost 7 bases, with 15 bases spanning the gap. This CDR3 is CASSRQVENSPLHF. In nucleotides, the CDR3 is TGTGCCAGCTCAAGACAGGTTGAGAATTCACCCCTCCACTTT.

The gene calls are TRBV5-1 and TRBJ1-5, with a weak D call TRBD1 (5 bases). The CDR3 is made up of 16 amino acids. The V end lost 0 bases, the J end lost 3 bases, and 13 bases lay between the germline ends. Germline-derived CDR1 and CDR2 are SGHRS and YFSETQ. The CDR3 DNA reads TGCGCCAGCAGCTTGGTTCCGTCGGACAACAATCAGCCCCAGCATTTT. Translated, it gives CASSLVPSDNNQPQHF.

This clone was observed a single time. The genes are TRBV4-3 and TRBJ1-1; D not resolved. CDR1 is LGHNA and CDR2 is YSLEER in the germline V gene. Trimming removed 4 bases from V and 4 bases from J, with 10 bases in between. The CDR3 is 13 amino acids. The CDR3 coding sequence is TGCGCCAGCAGCCGGACGGAGGGCACTGAAGCTTTCTTT. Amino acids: CASSRTEGTEAFF.